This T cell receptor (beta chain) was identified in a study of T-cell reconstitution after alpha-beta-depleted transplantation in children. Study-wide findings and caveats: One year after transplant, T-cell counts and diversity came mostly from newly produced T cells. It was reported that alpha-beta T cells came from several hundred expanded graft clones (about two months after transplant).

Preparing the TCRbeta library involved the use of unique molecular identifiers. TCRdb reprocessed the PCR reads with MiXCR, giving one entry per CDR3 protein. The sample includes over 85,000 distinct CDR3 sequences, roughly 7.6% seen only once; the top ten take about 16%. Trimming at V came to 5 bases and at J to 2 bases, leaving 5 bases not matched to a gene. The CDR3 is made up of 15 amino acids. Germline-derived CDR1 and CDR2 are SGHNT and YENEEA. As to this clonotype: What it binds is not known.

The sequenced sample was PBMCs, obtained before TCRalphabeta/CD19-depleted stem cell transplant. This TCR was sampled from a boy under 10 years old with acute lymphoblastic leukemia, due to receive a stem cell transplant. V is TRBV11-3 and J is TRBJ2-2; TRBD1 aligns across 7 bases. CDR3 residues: CASSAGTANTGELFF. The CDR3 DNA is TGTGCCAGCAGCGCCGGGACAGCCAACACCGGGGAGCTGTTTTTT.